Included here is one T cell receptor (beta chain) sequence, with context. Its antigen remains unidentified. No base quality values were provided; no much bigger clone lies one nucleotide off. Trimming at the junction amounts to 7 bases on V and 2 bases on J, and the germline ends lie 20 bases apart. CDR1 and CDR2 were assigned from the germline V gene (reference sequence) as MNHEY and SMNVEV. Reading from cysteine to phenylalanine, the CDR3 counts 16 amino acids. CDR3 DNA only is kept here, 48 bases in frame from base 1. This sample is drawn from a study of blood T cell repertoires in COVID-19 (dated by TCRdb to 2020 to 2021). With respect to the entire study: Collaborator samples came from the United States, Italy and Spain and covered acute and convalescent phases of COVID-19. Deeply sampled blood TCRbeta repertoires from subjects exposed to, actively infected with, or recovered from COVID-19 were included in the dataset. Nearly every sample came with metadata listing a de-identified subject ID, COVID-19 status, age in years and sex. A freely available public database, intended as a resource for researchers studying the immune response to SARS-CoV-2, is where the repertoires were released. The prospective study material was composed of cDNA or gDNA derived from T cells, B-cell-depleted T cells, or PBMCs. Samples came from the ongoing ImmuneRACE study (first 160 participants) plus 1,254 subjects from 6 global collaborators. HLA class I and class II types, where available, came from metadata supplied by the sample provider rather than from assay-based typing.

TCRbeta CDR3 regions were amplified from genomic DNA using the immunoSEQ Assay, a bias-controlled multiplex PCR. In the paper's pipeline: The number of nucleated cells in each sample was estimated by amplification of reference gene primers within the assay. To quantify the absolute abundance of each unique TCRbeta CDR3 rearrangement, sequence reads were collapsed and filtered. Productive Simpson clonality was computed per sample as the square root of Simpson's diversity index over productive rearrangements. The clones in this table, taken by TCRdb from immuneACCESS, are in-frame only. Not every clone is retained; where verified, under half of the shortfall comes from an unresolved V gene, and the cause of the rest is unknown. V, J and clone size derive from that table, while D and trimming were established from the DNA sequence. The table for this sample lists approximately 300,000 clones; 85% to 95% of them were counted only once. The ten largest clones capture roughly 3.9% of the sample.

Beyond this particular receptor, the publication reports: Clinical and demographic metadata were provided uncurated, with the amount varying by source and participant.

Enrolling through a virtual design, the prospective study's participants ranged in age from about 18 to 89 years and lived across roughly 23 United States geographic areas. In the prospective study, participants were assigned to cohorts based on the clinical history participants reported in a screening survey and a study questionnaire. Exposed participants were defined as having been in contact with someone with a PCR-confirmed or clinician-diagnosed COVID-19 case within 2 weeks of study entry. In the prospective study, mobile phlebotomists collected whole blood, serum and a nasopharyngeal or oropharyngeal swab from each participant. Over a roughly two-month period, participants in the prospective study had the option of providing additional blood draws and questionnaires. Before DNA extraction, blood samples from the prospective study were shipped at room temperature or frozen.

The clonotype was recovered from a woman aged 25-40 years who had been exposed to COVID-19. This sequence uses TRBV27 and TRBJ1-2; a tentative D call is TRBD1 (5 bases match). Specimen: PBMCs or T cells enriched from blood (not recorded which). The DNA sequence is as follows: TGTGCCAGCACTCAACCCCCAGGGTGGGTAAACTATGGCTACACCTTC. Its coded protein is CASTQPPGWVNYGYTF.